These T cell receptor beta chains were read from a single sample in a study of T cell responses to AZD1222 COVID-19 vaccine. The table came from immunoSEQ multiplex PCR; TCRdb's copy has only in-frame clones and leaves some out. The sample lists roughly 110,000 clones, approximately 88% occurring once. This material consisted of peripheral blood, taken 28 days after the second AZD1222 dose. Every receptor here comes from an adult who received the AZD1222 COVID-19 vaccine. Both conserved end residues are part of each CDR3. D genes are given only for firm matches. Size is stated for part of the rows, as once, few or many counts, or as a class when the clone is expanded.

TGTGCCACCCAGGGACTAGCCAACACCGGGGAGCTGTTTTTT	CATQGLANTGELFF	.	TRBV24-1	TRBD2	TRBJ2-2
TGCGCCAGCAGCCCTATTAGGGAAGGGGCCTATGGCTACACCTTC	CASSPIREGAYGYTF	.	TRBV4-3	.	TRBJ1-2
TGCGCCAGCAGCCAGCCAGGGGGGAATGGCTACACCTTC	CASSQPGGNGYTF	.	TRBV4-1	TRBD1	TRBJ1-2
TGTGCCAGTAGTCCCGCCGGGGAAAAACTGTTTTTT	CASSPAGEKLFF	.	TRBV19	.	TRBJ1-4
TGTGCCAACCCGGGACAGGGGGTTTCACCCCTCCACTTT	CANPGQGVSPLHF	.	TRBV11-3	TRBD1	TRBJ1-6
TGTGCCAGCAGTAGAACAGGGGGCGCGTATCAGCCCCAGCATTTT	CASSRTGGAYQPQHF	.	TRBV6-2/TRBV6-3	TRBD1	TRBJ1-5
TGTGCCAGCAGTGACTCGGGCTCCGGTACGCAGTATTTT	CASSDSGSGTQYF	.	TRBV6-4	.	TRBJ2-3
TGTGCCAGCAGTTTACAGGGGTCTCCGCGCACTGAAGCTTTCTTT	CASSLQGSPRTEAFF	.	TRBV27	.	TRBJ1-1
TGTGCAAGTCGCTTAGGTTTTCCAACCTCTGGAAACACCATATATTTT	CASRLGFPTSGNTIYF	.	TRBV12-2	.	TRBJ1-3
TGTGCCAGCAGCTTTGTTTTAGGCCCGACTCAGGGGAACACTGAAGCTTTCTTT	CASSFVLGPTQGNTEAFF	once	TRBV5-8	.	TRBJ1-1
TGTGCCAGCAGCCTTTACAGTGGGGGTCCCCTGAACACCGGGGAGCTGTTTTTT	CASSLYSGGPLNTGELFF	.	TRBV2	.	TRBJ2-2
TGTGCCAGTCGGACAGGGCTACGATCACCCCTCCACTTT	CASRTGLRSPLHF	.	TRBV19	TRBD1	TRBJ1-6
TGTGCCAGCAGTTCGGGAGGTAGCGGGGGGGCCTCTAGCACAGATACGCAGTATTTT	CASSSGGSGGASSTDTQYF	.	TRBV11-2	TRBD2	TRBJ2-3
TGTGCCAGCAGTTCGAGGGGAAGAGGGAGGGAAGAGACCCAGTACTTC	CASSSRGRGREETQYF	.	TRBV28	TRBD2	TRBJ2-5
TGCGCCAGCAGCTCCAGTCCCGGGCCCCAAGAGACCCAGTACTTC	CASSSSPGPQETQYF	.	TRBV5-1	.	TRBJ2-5
TGTGCCAGCAGCTTGGGGGACAGGGAATTCTACGAGCAGTACTTC	CASSLGDREFYEQYF	.	TRBV5-4	TRBD1	TRBJ2-7
TGCAGACATTCGGGACTGAGAACCGGGGAGCTGTTTTTT	CRHSGLRTGELFF	once	TRBV29-1	.	TRBJ2-2
TGTGCCAGCAGCGTAGCTACAGGGGGCCTTTACGAGCAGTACTTC	CASSVATGGLYEQYF	few	TRBV9	TRBD1	TRBJ2-7
TGTGCCACCAGTGCCCCCGACAGGGGTAACTATGGCTACACCTTC	CATSAPDRGNYGYTF	.	TRBV24-1	TRBD1	TRBJ1-2
TGTGCCAGCAGCCTCGGCAGGGCGGATTACAATGAGCAGTTCTTC	CASSLGRADYNEQFF	.	TRBV3-1/TRBV3-2	.	TRBJ2-1
TGTGCCAGCAGCCGGGACAGGAGAAACACCATATATTTT	CASSRDRRNTIYF	.	TRBV2	TRBD1	TRBJ1-3
TGTGCCAGCAGTGAACAGGACGAGGGAGCCAAAAACATTCAGTACTTC	CASSEQDEGAKNIQYF	.	TRBV2	.	TRBJ2-4
TGTGCCACCAGTGATTACAGGGGGGGCCAAGAGACCCAGTACTTC	CATSDYRGGQETQYF	.	TRBV24-1	.	TRBJ2-5